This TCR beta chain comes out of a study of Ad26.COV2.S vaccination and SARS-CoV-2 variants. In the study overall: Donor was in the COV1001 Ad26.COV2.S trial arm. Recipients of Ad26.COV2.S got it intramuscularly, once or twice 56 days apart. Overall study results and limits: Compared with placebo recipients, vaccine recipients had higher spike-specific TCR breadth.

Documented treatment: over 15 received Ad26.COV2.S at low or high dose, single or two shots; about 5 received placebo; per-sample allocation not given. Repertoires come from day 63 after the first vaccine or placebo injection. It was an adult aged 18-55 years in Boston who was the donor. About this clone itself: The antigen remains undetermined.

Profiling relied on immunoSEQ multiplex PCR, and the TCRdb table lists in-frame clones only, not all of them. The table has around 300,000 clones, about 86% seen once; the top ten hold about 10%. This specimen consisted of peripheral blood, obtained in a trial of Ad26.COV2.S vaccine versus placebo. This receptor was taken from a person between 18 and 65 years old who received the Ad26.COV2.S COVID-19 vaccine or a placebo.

Here the CDR3 reads CASSPLYALDEQYF. The CDR3 nucleotides read TGTGCCAGCAGCCCACTCTACGCTCTGGACGAGCAGTACTTC. The chain joins TRBV6-2 or TRBV6-3 to TRBJ2-7; D unclear. Germline V gene lookup returns CDR1 MNHEY and CDR2 SVGEGT. The CDR3 length is 14 residues. V dropped 6 bases and J dropped 5 bases, with 17 bases sitting between them.